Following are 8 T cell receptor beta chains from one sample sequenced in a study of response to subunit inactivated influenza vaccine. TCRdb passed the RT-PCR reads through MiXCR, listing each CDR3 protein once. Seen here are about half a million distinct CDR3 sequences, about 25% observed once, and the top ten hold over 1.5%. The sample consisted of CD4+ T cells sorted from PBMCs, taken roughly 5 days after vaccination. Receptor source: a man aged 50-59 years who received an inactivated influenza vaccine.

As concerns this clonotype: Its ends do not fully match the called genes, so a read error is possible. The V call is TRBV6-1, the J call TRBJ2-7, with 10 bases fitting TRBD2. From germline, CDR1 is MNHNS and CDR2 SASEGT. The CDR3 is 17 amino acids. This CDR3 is CAISEAGGTSASSEQYF. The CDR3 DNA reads TGTGCCATCAGTGAAGCGGGCGGGACTAGCGCCTCCAGCGAGCAGTACTTC.

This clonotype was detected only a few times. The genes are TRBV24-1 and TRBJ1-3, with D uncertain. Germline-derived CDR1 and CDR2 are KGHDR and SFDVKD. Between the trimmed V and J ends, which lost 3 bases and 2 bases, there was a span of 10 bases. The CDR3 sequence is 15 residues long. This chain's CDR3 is CATSDPRVTGNTIYF. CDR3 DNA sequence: TGTGCCACCAGTGATCCCCGGGTTACTGGAAACACCATATATTTT.

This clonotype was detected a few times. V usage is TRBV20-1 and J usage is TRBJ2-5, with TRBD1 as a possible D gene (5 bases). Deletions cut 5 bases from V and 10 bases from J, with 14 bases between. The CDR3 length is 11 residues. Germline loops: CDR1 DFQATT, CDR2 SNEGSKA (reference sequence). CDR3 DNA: TGCAGTGCTGAAACAGGACCCGACCAGTACTTC. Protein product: CSAETGPDQYF.

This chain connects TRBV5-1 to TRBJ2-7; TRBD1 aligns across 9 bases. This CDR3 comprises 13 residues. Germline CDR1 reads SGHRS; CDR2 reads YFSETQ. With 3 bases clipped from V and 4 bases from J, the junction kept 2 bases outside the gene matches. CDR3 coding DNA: TGCGCCAGCAGCTGGGACAGGGAGTACGAGCAGTACTTC. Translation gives CASSWDREYEQYF. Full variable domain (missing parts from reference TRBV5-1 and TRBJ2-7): KAGVTQTPRYLIKTRGQQVTLSCSPISGHRSVSWYQQTPGQGLQFLFEYFSETQRNKGNFPGRFSGRQFSNSRSEMNVSTLELGDSALYLCASSWDREYEQYFGPGTRLTVT.

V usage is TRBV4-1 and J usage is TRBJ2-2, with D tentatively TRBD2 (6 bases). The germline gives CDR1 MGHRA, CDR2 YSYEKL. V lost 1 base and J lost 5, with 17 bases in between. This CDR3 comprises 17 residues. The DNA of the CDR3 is TGCGCCAGCAGCCAAGGACCCGGGGGACCGTCGACCGGGGAGCTGTTTTTT. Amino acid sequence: CASSQGPGGPSTGELFF.

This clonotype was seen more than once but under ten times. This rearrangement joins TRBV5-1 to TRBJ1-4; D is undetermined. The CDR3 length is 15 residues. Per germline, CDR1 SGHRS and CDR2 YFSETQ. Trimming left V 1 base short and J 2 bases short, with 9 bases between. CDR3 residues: CASSLFGETNEKLFF. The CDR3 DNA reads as TGCGCCAGCAGCTTGTTCGGTGAGACTAATGAAAAACTGTTTTTT.

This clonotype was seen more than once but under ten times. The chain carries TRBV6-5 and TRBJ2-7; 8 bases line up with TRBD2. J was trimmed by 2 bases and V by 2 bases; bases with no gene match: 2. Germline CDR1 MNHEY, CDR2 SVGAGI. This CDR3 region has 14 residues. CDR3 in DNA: TGTGCCAGCAGTTACCGGGAGGGAACCTACGAGCAGTACTTC. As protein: CASSYREGTYEQYF.

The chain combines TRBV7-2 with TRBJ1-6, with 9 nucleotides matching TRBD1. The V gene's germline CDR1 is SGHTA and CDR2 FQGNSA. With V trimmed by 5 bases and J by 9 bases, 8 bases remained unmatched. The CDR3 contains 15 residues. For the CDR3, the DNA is TGTGCCAGCAGCCCCGGGACAGGGCTTCCTTCACCCCTCCACTTT. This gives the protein CASSPGTGLPSPLHF.